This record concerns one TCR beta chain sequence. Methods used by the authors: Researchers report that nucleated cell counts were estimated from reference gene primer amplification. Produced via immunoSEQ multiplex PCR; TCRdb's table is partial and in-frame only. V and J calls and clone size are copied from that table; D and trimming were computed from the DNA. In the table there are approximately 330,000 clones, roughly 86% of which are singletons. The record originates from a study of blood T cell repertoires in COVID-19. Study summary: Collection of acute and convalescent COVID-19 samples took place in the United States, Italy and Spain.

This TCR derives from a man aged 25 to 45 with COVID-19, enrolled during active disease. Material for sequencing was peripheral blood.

The CDR3, as DNA: TGCGCCAGCAGCCAAGGAAGAGGACAGGGGTACGAGCAGTTCTTC. Translating gives CASSQGRGQGYEQFF. The chain uses TRBV4-3 and TRBJ2-1, with TRBD1 matching over 9 bases. CDR1 and CDR2 from the germline V gene are LGHNA and YSLEER. Trimming at V came to 1 base and at J to 10 bases, leaving 8 bases not matched to a gene. The CDR3 runs to 15 residues.